This T cell receptor (beta chain) emerged from a study of cytomegalovirus exposure and HLA in healthy donors. As concerns this clone: Its antigen is undetermined.

PCR involved 60 Vbeta and 13 Jbeta primers. TCRdb keeps only in-frame clones here, not all; method: immunoSEQ multiplex PCR. This table holds roughly 60,000 clones. This CDR3 has 14 amino acids. Trimming left V 8 bases short and J 9 bases short, with 20 bases between. Germline CDR1 reads MNHEY; CDR2 reads SVGAGI. Findings and caveats of the study: The CMV antigen specificity of three CMV-associated chains was confirmed through in vitro analysis. The dataset shows that most TCR sequences were rare, while some public TCRs occurred in many donors. Follow-up analysis later connected one missense variant in DCLRE1C with trimming of TCR beta V- and J-genes.

This sequence joins TRBV6-5 and TRBJ1-5; D possibly corresponds to TRBD1 (5 bases). Sequencing input: PBMCs. The clonotype originates from a male donor in good health and CMV-seronegative. The CDR3 DNA reads TGTGCCAGCGACGGGGGTCAGGGTCTACGGCCCCAGCATTTT. Translating it yields CASDGGQGLRPQHF.